The sequence of this T cell receptor beta chain was determined in a study of monozygotic twins with inflammatory bowel disease (dated by TCRdb to the late 2010s). With respect to the entire study: In total, around 30 monozygotic twin pairs made up the full study: 19 Danish pairs, all IBD-discordant, plus nine German pairs, of which four were IBD-concordant and five were IBD-discordant. The search for disease-associated traits relied mainly on comparing, within discordant pairs, IBD patients with their genetically identical healthy co-twins. Each individual had, on average, about 151 000 unique TCRalpha sequences and 181 000 unique TCRbeta sequences available for analysis.

As regards this clonotype: Its cognate antigen has yet to be identified.

Libraries were made using 5' RACE. Preparation of each TCR library used roughly 3,300 ng of total RNA. For each sample, cDNA synthesis with SMARTScribe reverse transcriptase was split into eight separate reactions. Unique molecular identifiers containing a 6-nucleotide sample barcode were introduced through template switching during cDNA synthesis. Two nested PCRs of around 16 and 10 cycles amplified the TCRalpha and TCRbeta cDNA, and bead purification followed each PCR. Before amplification, the cDNA was both treated with uracil DNA-glycosylase and purified with the QIAquick PCR purification kit. The second PCR was the step at which Illumina TruSeq-compatible adapters and sample-specific barcodes were added. Library quality and concentration were assessed using TapeStation and Qubit, and approximately 5 ng of each library was pooled. Sequencing of the pooled libraries was done on an Illumina HiSeq2500 single-index Rapid Run using custom sequencing primers and 2 x 100 bp reads. The study's processing was this. UMI-based consensus assembly with MiGEC version 1.2.6 was used to correct PCR and sequencing errors. V(D)J alignment, clonotype assembly and CDR3 extraction were performed with MiXCR version 2.1.1. Normalisation of gene usage, clonotype sharing and MAIT/NKT TCR abundance was achieved by analysing the top 1000, 10 000 and 20 000 clonotypes per sample. Diversity was computed as the inverse Simpson index with the vegan R package after downsampling to 27 000 UMIs. Paired Mann-Whitney U tests were applied to discordant twin pairs, and Benjamini-Hochberg correction was used for multiple testing. TCRdb reprocessed the reads, reporting each CDR3 protein sequence once and no DNA. The V and J calls here are based on TCRdb, not the publication. The sample table on file contains over 120,000 distinct CDR3 sequences. The ten largest clones represent roughly 1.2% of the sample.

The study at large found these results: The results gave no support for a single strong signal or clonotype linked to IBD. Fewer clonotypes were shared with other individuals by IBD patients than by healthy twins, most markedly in patients showing signs of disease activity. No difference in repertoire similarity was observed between concordant and discordant twins, possibly owing to limited statistical power. Measured by the inverse Simpson index, TCRbeta repertoire diversity was lower in IBD patients than in their healthy co-twins. Differing immunosuppressive treatments among patients may have added background noise and inter-individual variability to the repertoires. Distinction between different T cell subtypes could not be achieved in the analysis.

Reading the germline V gene gives CDR1 SGDLS and CDR2 YYNGEE. Counted from cysteine to phenylalanine, this CDR3 has 17 amino acids. No nucleotide data were recorded. From each donor, a roughly 2.5 ml peripheral blood sample was collected into PAXgene tubes and kept at -80 degrees C. Without any T cell sorting, total RNA was extracted from whole blood using the PAXgene blood miRNA kit on an automated QIAcube. Deep TCRalpha and TCRbeta repertoire profiling with unique molecular barcoding was performed on peripheral blood of monozygotic twin pairs concordant or discordant for inflammatory bowel disease. For every twin pair, smoking habits were documented, and each individual was categorised as a current, former or never smoker.

Sequencing input: blood. The rearranged chain carries TRBV9 and TRBJ2-2; no DNA is available, so the TRBD1 call from TCRdb remains unchecked. The clonotype originates from a human donor with ulcerative colitis or Crohn's disease, or a healthy co-twin of an affected twin (not recorded which). Here the CDR3 is given as CASSPPLGQRNTGELFF.